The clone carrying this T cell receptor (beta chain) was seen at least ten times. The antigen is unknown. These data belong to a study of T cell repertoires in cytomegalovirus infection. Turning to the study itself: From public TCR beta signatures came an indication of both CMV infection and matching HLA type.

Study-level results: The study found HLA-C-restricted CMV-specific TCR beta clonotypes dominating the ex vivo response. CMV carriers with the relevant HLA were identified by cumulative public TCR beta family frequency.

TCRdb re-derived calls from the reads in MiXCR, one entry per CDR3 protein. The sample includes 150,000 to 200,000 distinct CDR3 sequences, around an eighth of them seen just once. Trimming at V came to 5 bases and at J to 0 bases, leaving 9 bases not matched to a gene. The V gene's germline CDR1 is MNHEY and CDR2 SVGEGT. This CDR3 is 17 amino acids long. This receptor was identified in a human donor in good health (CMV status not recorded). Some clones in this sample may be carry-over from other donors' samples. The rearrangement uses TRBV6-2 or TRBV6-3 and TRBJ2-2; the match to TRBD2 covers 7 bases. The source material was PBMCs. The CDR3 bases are TGTGCCAGCAGTGTTCTCTCGGGGGGACCGAACACCGGGGAGCTGTTTTTT. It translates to CASSVLSGGPNTGELFF.